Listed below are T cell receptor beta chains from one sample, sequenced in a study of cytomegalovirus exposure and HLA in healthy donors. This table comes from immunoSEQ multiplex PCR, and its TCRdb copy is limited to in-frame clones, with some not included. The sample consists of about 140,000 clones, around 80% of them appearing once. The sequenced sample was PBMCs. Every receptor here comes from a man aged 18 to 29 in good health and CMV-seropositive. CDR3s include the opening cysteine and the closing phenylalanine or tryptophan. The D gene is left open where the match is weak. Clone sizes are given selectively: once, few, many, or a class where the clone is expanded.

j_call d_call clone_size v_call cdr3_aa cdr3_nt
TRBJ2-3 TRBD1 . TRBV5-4 CASSSDRGVADTQYF TGTGCCAGCAGCTCGGACAGGGGCGTCGCAGATACGCAGTATTTT
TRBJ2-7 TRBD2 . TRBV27 CASSSPAGAYEQYF TGTGCCAGCAGTTCTCCAGCGGGAGCCTACGAGCAGTACTTC
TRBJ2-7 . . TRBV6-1 CASSEGRLPYEQYF TGTGCCAGCAGTGAAGGGCGGCTTCCCTACGAGCAGTACTTC
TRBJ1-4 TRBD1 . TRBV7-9 CASSRTGQGREKLFF TGTGCCAGCAGCCGAACTGGACAGGGGAGGGAAAAACTGTTTTTT
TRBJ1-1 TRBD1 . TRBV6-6 CASSYSDRGPWAFF TGTGCCAGCAGTTACTCGGACAGGGGGCCTTGGGCTTTCTTT
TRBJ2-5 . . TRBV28 CASSLGGSIGETQYF TGTGCCAGCAGTTTAGGAGGTAGCATCGGGGAGACCCAGTACTTC
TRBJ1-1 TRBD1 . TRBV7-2 CASSLAPWQGAEAFF TGTGCCAGCAGCTTAGCGCCGTGGCAGGGGGCTGAAGCTTTCTTT
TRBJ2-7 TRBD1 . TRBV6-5 CASTPGQGAYEQYF TGTGCCAGCACCCCCGGACAGGGGGCCTACGAGCAGTACTTC
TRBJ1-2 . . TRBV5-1 CASSSGRGLYGYTF TGCGCCAGCAGCTCCGGACGGGGTTTATATGGCTACACCTTC
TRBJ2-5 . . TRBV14 CASSPFKREETQYF TGTGCCAGCAGCCCTTTCAAAAGAGAAGAGACCCAGTACTTC
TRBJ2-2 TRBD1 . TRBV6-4 CASSLTGEAGELFF TGTGCCAGCAGCCTGACAGGGGAGGCCGGGGAGCTGTTTTTT
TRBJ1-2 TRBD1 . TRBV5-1 CASSSQGAAYGYTF TGCGCCAGCAGCTCCCAGGGGGCGGCTTATGGCTACACCTTC
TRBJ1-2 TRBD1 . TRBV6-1 CAIPGQADYGYTF TGTGCCATCCCGGGACAGGCCGACTATGGCTACACCTTC
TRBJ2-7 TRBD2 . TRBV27 CASSHYTSGRAYEQYF TGTGCCAGCAGTCACTATACTAGCGGGAGGGCCTACGAGCAGTACTTC
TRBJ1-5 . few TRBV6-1 CATSLIGDNQPQHF TGTGCCACCTCCCTAATAGGAGACAATCAGCCCCAGCATTTT
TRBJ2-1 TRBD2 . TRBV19 CASTTSGFYNEQFF TGTGCCAGTACAACTAGCGGGTTCTACAATGAGCAGTTCTTC
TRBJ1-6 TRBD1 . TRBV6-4 CASSGTVNSPLHF TGTGCCAGCTCCGGGACAGTTAATTCACCCCTCCACTTT
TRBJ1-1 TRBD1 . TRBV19 CASSKGQGLNTEAFF TGTGCCAGTAGTAAGGGACAGGGTTTGAACACTGAAGCTTTCTTT
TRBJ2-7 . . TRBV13 CASSLKTGYGYEQYF TGTGCCAGCAGCTTAAAAACAGGGTATGGCTACGAGCAGTACTTC
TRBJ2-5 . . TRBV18 CASSFGQGETQYF TGTGCCAGCTCGTTCGGACAAGGGGAGACCCAGTACTTC